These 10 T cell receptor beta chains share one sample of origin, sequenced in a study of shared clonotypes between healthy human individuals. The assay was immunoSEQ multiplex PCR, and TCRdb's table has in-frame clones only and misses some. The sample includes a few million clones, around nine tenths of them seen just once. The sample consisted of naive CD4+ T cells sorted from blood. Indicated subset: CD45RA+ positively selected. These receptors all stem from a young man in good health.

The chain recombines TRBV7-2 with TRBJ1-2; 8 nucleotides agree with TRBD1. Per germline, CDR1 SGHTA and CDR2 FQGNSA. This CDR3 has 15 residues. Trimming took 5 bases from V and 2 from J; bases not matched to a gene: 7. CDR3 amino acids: CASSAAGGLNYGYTF. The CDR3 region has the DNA TGTGCCAGCAGCGCAGCAGGGGGCCTCAACTATGGCTACACCTTC.

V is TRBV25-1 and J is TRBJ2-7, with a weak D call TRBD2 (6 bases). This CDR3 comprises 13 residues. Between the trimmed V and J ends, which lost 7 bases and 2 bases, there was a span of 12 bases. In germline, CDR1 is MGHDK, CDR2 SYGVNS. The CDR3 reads CASTQGGAYEQYF. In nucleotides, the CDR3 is TGTGCCAGCACCCAAGGAGGGGCCTACGAGCAGTACTTC.

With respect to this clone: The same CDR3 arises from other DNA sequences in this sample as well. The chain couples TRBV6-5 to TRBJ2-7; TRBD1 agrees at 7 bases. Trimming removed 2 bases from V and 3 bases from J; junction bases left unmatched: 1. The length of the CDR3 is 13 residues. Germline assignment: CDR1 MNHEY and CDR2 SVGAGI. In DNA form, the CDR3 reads TGTGCCAGCAGTTACAACAGGGGCTACGAGCAGTACTTC. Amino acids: CASSYNRGYEQYF.

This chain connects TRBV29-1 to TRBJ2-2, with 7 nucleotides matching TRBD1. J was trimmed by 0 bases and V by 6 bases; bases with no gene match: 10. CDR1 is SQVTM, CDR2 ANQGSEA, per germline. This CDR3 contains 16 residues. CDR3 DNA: TGCAGCGTACCCTCGACAGGGACAGCGAACACCGGGGAGCTGTTTTTT. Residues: CSVPSTGTANTGELFF.

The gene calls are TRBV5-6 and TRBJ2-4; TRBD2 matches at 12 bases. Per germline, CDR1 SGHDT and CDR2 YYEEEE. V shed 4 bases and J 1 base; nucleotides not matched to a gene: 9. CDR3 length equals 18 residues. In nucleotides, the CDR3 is TGTGCCAGCAGCGGTTGGACTAGCGGGAATATCGCCAAAAACATTCAGTACTTC. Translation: CASSGWTSGNIAKNIQYF.

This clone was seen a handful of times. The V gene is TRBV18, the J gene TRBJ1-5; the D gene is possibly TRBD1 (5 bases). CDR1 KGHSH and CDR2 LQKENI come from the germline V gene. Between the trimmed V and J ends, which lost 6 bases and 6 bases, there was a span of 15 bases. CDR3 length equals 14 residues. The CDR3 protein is CASSQQEGIQPQHF. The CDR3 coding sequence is TGTGCCAGCTCCCAACAGGAGGGAATTCAGCCCCAGCATTTT.

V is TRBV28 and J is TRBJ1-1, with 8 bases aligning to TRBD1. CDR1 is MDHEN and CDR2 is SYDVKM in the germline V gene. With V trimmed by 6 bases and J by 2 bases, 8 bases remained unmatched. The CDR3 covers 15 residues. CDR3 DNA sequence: TGTGCCAGCAGCTTAGCAGGACAGGGTAACACTGAAGCTTTCTTT. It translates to CASSLAGQGNTEAFF.

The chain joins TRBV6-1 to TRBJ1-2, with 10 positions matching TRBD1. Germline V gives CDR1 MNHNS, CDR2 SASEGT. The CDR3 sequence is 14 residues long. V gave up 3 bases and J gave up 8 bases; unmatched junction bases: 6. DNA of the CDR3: TGTGCCAGCAGTGAGATCCGGGACAGGGGCGGCTACACCTTC. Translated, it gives CASSEIRDRGGYTF.

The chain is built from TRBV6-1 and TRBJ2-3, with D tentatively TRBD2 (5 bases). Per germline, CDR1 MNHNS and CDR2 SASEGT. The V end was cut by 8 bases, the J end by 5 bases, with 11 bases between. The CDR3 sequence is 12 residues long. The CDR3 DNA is TGTGCCAGCGCGCGGGTGGGAGATACGCAGTATTTT. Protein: CASARVGDTQYF.

The CDR3 spells CASTQTGLGSEQYF. CDR3 coding DNA: TGTGCCAGCACCCAAACAGGGTTAGGATCCGAGCAGTACTTC. The rearrangement joins TRBV6-5 to TRBJ2-7; D is possibly TRBD1 (6 bases). CDR3 length: 14 residues. The ends were cut back, 7 bases at V and 6 bases at J, with 19 bases in the middle. Germline V lookup: CDR1 MNHEY, CDR2 SVGAGI.